This T cell receptor beta chain is from a study of blood T cell repertoires in COVID-19. Overall study context: Both acute and convalescent COVID-19 samples were obtained from the United States, Italy and Spain.

Germline V gene sequence: CDR1 MDHEN, CDR2 SYDVKM. V shed 11 bases and J 1 base; nucleotides not matched to a gene: 8. There are 14 residues in the CDR3. Everyone who took part was roughly 18 to 100 years old, and they came from about two dozen US areas. TCRdb's table, derived via immunoSEQ multiplex PCR, lists solely in-frame clones and lacks some. The table lists a few hundred thousand clones, almost 90% of them singletons. This clonotype originated in a woman aged 18 to 35 with acute COVID-19. The material sequenced was PBMCs or T cells enriched from blood (not recorded which). The chain recombines TRBV28 with TRBJ1-3; 7 bases line up with TRBD1. This chain's CDR3 is CACFAGQSGNTIYF. For the CDR3, the DNA is TGTGCCTGCTTTGCGGGACAGTCTGGAAACACCATATATTTT.